A single sample gave rise to the 29 T cell receptor beta chains below, sequenced in a study of blood T cells in healthy people across ages. PCR was performed a second time for roughly 7 to 12 cycles using a sample-barcoded 5' primer and a J-beta primer mix. TCRdb itself ran the 5' RACE reads through MiXCR, one entry per CDR3 protein. Among about 2 million distinct CDR3 sequences, roughly 49% were seen once, and the ten largest hold less than 2.5%. Source material: blood. The receptors stem from a woman aged 40 to 50 in good health.

The chain joins TRBV10-3 to TRBJ1-1, with D unclear. The germline V gene encodes CDR1 ENHRY and CDR2 SYGVKD. Trimming shortened V by 10 bases and J by 8 bases, and 11 bases separated the two germline ends. This CDR3 has 10 residues. The CDR3 region has the DNA TGTGCCACCGAAAATGAAGAAGCTTTCTTT. This translates into CATENEEAFF.

This chain links TRBV7-2 with TRBJ2-1, with 8 bases identical to TRBD1. The CDR3 spans 16 residues. CDR1 SGHTA and CDR2 FQGNSA come from the germline V gene. Trimming at V came to 1 base and at J to 8 bases, leaving 10 bases not matched to a gene. For the CDR3, the DNA is TGTGCCAGCAGCTTAGTGAGGACAGGGTGGGGCGATGAGCAGTTCTTC. Protein: CASSLVRTGWGDEQFF. Together with reference TRBV7-2 and TRBJ2-1, the CDR3 gives the full variable domain: GAGVSQSPSNKVTEKGKDVELRCDPISGHTALYWYRQSLGQGLEFLIYFQGNSAPDKSGLPSDRFSAERTGGSVSTLTIQRTQQEDSAVYLCASSLVRTGWGDEQFFGPGTRLTVL.

The chain is built from TRBV20-1 and TRBJ2-1, with a tentative D call TRBD2 (6 bases). This CDR3 has 16 residues. Trimming stripped 6 bases from V and 4 bases from J, with 22 bases between. CDR1 is DFQATT and CDR2 is SNEGSKA in the germline V gene (reference sequence). CDR3 nucleotides: TGCAGTGCCAAAGATTCAGGGCTAGCGAAGTACAATGAGCAGTTCTTC. Amino acid sequence: CSAKDSGLAKYNEQFF.

The chain is built from TRBV6-2 or TRBV6-3 and TRBJ2-1; the match to TRBD1 covers 8 bases. The V segment lost 5 bases and the J segment 3 bases; nucleotides outside the gene matches: 9. The CDR3 extends over 16 amino acids. Per the germline V gene, CDR1 is MNHEY and CDR2 is SVGEGT. CDR3 DNA sequence: TGTGCCAGCAGTATCCGGACAGGGCGACTCTACAATGAGCAGTTCTTC. Its protein product is CASSIRTGRLYNEQFF.

This clonotype has only a few counts. V is TRBV9 and J is TRBJ1-2, with D uncertain. The germline gives CDR1 SGDLS, CDR2 YYNGEE. V was trimmed by 0 bases and J by 4 bases, leaving 13 bases between them. CDR3 length: 15 amino acids. The CDR3 nucleotides are TGTGCCAGCAGCGTAGAGACCCAGACCCTCTATGGCTACACCTTC. Its protein is CASSVETQTLYGYTF. Together with reference TRBV9 and TRBJ1-2, the CDR3 gives the full variable domain: DSGVTQTPKHLITATGQRVTLRCSPRSGDLSVYWYQQSLDQGLQFLIQYYNGEERAKGNILERFSAQQFPDLHSELNLSSLELGDSALYFCASSVETQTLYGYTFGSGTRLTVV.

The table lists this clonotype with a few counts. This sequence joins TRBV5-1 and TRBJ2-7; 8 bases match TRBD1. Germline V lookup: CDR1 SGHRS, CDR2 YFSETQ. This CDR3 contains 16 residues. V lost 2 bases and J lost 3; bases outside the gene matches: 10. The CDR3 loop is CASSLGPQGAGYEQYF. CDR3 coding DNA: TGCGCCAGCAGCTTAGGCCCCCAGGGGGCTGGCTACGAGCAGTACTTC.

The CDR3 sequence is CASSFAGTGSSYNEQFF. In nucleotides, the CDR3 is TGTGCCAGCAGCTTCGCCGGGACAGGAAGCTCCTACAATGAGCAGTTCTTC. This chain joins TRBV7-3 and TRBJ2-1; 8 bases fit TRBD1. The germline CDR1 and CDR2 sequences are SGHTA and FQGTGA. With V trimmed by 3 bases and J by 0 bases, 7 bases remained unmatched. This CDR3 has 17 residues.

This chain links TRBV7-9 with TRBJ2-1; maybe TRBD1 (6 bases). This CDR3 is built from 14 residues. Germline V gene lookup returns CDR1 SEHNR and CDR2 FQNEAQ (reference sequence). V lost 7 bases and J lost 2, with 12 bases in between. CDR3 nucleotide sequence: TGTGCCAGCAACAGGGACGGAACCTACAATGAGCAGTTCTTC. It translates to CASNRDGTYNEQFF. The variable domain in full, with the rest retrieved from reference TRBV7-9 and TRBJ2-1, is DTGVSQNPRHKITKRGQNVTFRCDPISEHNRLYWYRQTLGQGPEFLTYFQNEAQLEKSRLLSDRFSAERPKGSFSTLEIQRTEQGDSAMYLCASNRDGTYNEQFFGPGTRLTVL.

V is TRBV5-1 and J is TRBJ1-2, with a tentative D call TRBD1 (6 bases). The CDR3 consists of 15 residues. The V end lost 1 base, the J end lost 2 bases, and 12 bases lay between the germline ends. Germline V gives CDR1 SGHRS, CDR2 YFSETQ. The CDR3 sequence is CASSLLGGRNYGYTF. CDR3 bases: TGCGCCAGCAGCTTGCTCGGGGGGCGGAACTATGGCTACACCTTC.

The table lists this clonotype with many counts. V gene TRBV20-1 combines with J gene TRBJ2-5; D tentatively fits TRBD1 or TRBD2 (6 bases each). Germline loops: CDR1 DFQATT, CDR2 SNEGSKA (reference sequence). Trimming stripped 3 bases from V and 5 bases from J, with 10 bases between. The CDR3 is made up of 12 amino acids. This chain's CDR3 is CSARGGRETQYF. For the CDR3, the DNA is TGCAGTGCTAGGGGGGGCCGGGAGACCCAGTACTTC.

This chain uses TRBV7-3 with TRBJ2-1; 10 bases match TRBD2. CDR1 and CDR2 (germline): SGHTA, FQGTGA. Unmatched junction bases numbered 7, after V lost 8 bases and J lost 3 bases. The CDR3 sequence is 15 residues long. This chain's CDR3 is CASGVLAGVYNEQFF. CDR3 bases: TGTGCCAGCGGGGTGCTAGCGGGGGTCTACAATGAGCAGTTCTTC.

This sequence joins TRBV29-1 and TRBJ2-7, with D uncertain. Germline lookup yields CDR1 SQVTM and CDR2 ANQGSEA. The CDR3 runs to 13 residues. The germline V and J ends were trimmed by 3 bases and 0 bases, with 9 bases remaining between them. The CDR3 DNA reads TGCAGCGTTGAGAGGCCGGGCTCCTACGAGCAGTACTTC. Its translation is CSVERPGSYEQYF.

This sequence joins TRBV7-2 and TRBJ1-1; D possibly corresponds to TRBD1 (6 bases). The CDR3 length is 15 residues. The germline V gene encodes CDR1 SGHTA and CDR2 FQGNSA. Between the trimmed V and J ends, which lost 1 base and 0 bases, there was a span of 9 bases. The CDR3 DNA reads as TGTGCCAGCAGCTTAGTTGGGGACATGAACACTGAAGCTTTCTTT. Its translation: CASSLVGDMNTEAFF.

This clonotype was counted a few times. The rearrangement uses TRBV20-1 and TRBJ2-7, with 9 bases identical to TRBD1. The V gene's germline CDR1 is DFQATT and CDR2 SNEGSKA (reference sequence). The CDR3 is 14 amino acids. J lost 0 bases, V lost 6 bases, and 6 bases had no gene match. CDR3 coding DNA: TGCAGTGCCACACCGACAGGGGGCTCCTACGAGCAGTACTTC. Translating it yields CSATPTGGSYEQYF.

The J gene is TRBJ2-1, the V gene TRBV29-1, with 12 bases fitting TRBD1. The CDR3 is 17 residues long. The V segment lost 5 bases and the J segment 8 bases; nucleotides outside the gene matches: 16. Germline-derived CDR1 and CDR2 are SQVTM and ANQGSEA. CDR3 protein: CSVPPKGKGQGADEQFF. DNA of the CDR3: TGCAGCGTTCCCCCGAAGGGTAAGGGACAGGGGGCTGATGAGCAGTTCTTC.

V and J are TRBV3-1 and TRBJ1-5; D is unclear. This CDR3 has 18 residues. Trimming cost V 0 bases and J 15 bases, with 30 bases left between them. CDR1 and CDR2 (germline): LGHDT, YNNKEL (reference sequence). The CDR3 sequence: CASSQDYRDNHKEGEGHF. The CDR3 DNA is TGTGCCAGCAGCCAAGATTACCGCGACAACCATAAGGAGGGTGAAGGGCATTTT.

The V gene is TRBV20-1, the J gene TRBJ2-3; either TRBD1 or TRBD2 may supply D (6 bases each). The CDR3 is 15 residues long. V lost 7 bases, J lost 2 bases, and 19 bases lay in between. Looked up from germline, CDR1 is DFQATT and CDR2 is SNEGSKA (reference sequence). CDR3 protein: CSGGGAQGYTDTQYF. In DNA form, the CDR3 reads TGCAGTGGCGGAGGGGCACAGGGCTACACAGATACGCAGTATTTT.

The V call is TRBV7-2, the J call TRBJ1-1, with D perhaps matching TRBD1 (6 bases). V gave up 5 bases and J gave up 1 base, with 17 bases separating them. Germline CDR1 reads SGHTA; CDR2 reads FQGNSA. The CDR3 loop spans 16 amino acids. CDR3 region: CASSPAQGRRNTEAFF. Here the CDR3 DNA reads TGTGCCAGCAGCCCGGCCCAGGGGAGGAGGAACACTGAAGCTTTCTTT. Complete variable domain (other parts from reference TRBV7-2 and TRBJ1-1): GAGVSQSPSNKVTEKGKDVELRCDPISGHTALYWYRQSLGQGLEFLIYFQGNSAPDKSGLPSDRFSAERTGGSVSTLTIQRTQQEDSAVYLCASSPAQGRRNTEAFFGQGTRLTVV.

Only one count was recorded for this clonotype. J is TRBJ2-5 and V is TRBV20-1, with 10 nucleotides matching TRBD2. The J call is uncertain, as TRBJ2-7 better fits the DNA end. CDR3 length: 13 residues. Germline loops: CDR1 DFQATT, CDR2 SNEGSKA (reference sequence). The DNA of the CDR3 is TGCAGTGCTTTCCGGACTAGCGGCTTCGAGCAGTACTTC. Translation gives CSAFRTSGFEQYF.

The V and J genes are TRBV7-8 and TRBJ2-5, with a tentative D call TRBD2 (5 bases). V was shortened by 6 bases and J by 1 base, with 30 bases between the two germline ends. The CDR3 consists of 20 residues. From germline, CDR1 is SGHVS and CDR2 FQNEAQ. Here the CDR3 reads CASSSLFPTITAAVQETQYF. Here the CDR3 DNA reads TGTGCCAGCAGTTCATTATTCCCCACTATAACGGCAGCGGTCCAAGAGACCCAGTACTTC.

This rearrangement joins TRBV6-6 to TRBJ2-7, with D possibly TRBD2 on 6 matching bases. CDR1 and CDR2 (germline): MNHNY, SVGAGI (reference sequence). The CDR3 covers 14 residues. The V gene lost 5 bases and the J gene lost 3 bases, with 14 bases spanning the gap. CDR3: CASSPRLTSYEQYF. CDR3 nucleotide sequence: TGTGCCAGCAGTCCCCGGCTGACTAGCTACGAGCAGTACTTC.

The rearrangement uses TRBV6-5 and TRBJ2-3; 7 positions agree with TRBD2. Germline trimming cut 6 bases from V and 0 bases from J; bases unmatched to any gene: 9. Germline V gene lookup returns CDR1 MNHEY and CDR2 SVGAGI. The CDR3 covers 16 residues. The CDR3 DNA reads TGTGCCAGCAGGCGCCTCGGGACTAAGAGCACAGATACGCAGTATTTT. Translated: CASRRLGTKSTDTQYF.

The chain couples TRBV11-1 to TRBJ2-1, with 7 bases identical to TRBD1. The CDR3 totals 17 residues. Germline lookup yields CDR1 SGHAT and CDR2 FQDESV (reference sequence). V was clipped by 5 bases and J by 0 bases; unmatched bases: 10. The CDR3: CASSQRVTGVSYNEQFF. CDR3 nucleotide sequence: TGTGCCAGCAGCCAGAGGGTTACAGGGGTCTCCTACAATGAGCAGTTCTTC. The full variable domain, completed using reference TRBV11-1 and TRBJ2-1, is EAEVAQSPRYKITEKSQAVAFWCDPISGHATLYWYRQILGQGPELLVQFQDESVVDDSQLPKDRFSAERLKGVDSTLKIQPAELGDSAMYLCASSQRVTGVSYNEQFFGPGTRLTVL.

The V and J genes are TRBV29-1 and TRBJ2-1; the match to TRBD2 covers 9 bases. After removal of 5 bases from V and 6 bases from J, the junction contained 8 bases not matched to a gene. Per germline, CDR1 SQVTM and CDR2 ANQGSEA. The CDR3 has 14 amino acids. For the CDR3, the DNA is TGCAGCGTTCCCCCATGGCGGGGGGGCAATGAGCAGTTCTTC. The encoded protein is CSVPPWRGGNEQFF.

This sequence joins TRBV18 and TRBJ2-5; D may be TRBD2 (5 bases). Trimming shortened V by 2 bases and J by 0 bases, and 13 bases separated the two germline ends. The germline gives CDR1 KGHSH, CDR2 LQKENI. The CDR3 spans 16 residues. The CDR3 is CASSPLDAGDQETQYF. The CDR3 region has the DNA TGTGCCAGCTCACCATTGGACGCCGGGGACCAAGAGACCCAGTACTTC.

The CDR3 protein is CASSRPGGSSSYEQYF. The CDR3 DNA follows: TGTGCCAGCAGTCGCCCAGGGGGCTCGAGCTCCTACGAGCAGTACTTC. The rearrangement links TRBV28 to TRBJ2-7; 8 bases agree with TRBD1. Looked up from germline, CDR1 is MDHEN and CDR2 is SYDVKM. Germline trimming cut 5 bases from V and 0 bases from J; bases unmatched to any gene: 9. The CDR3 contains 16 residues.

The rearrangement links TRBV5-1 to TRBJ2-7, with 11 bases matching TRBD1. With 0 bases clipped from V and 5 bases from J, the junction kept 7 bases outside the gene matches. CDR3 size: 16 residues. Looked up from germline, CDR1 is SGHRS and CDR2 is YFSETQ. CDR3 sequence (DNA): TGCGCCAGCAGCTTGGTCATTGGACAGGGGGCCGACGAGCAGTACTTC. As protein: CASSLVIGQGADEQYF.

The V gene is TRBV3-1, the J gene TRBJ2-1, with 9 positions matching TRBD2. V dropped 1 base and J dropped 8; count of bases not matched to a gene: 9. Germline CDR1 is LGHDT and CDR2 is YNNKEL (reference sequence). The CDR3 length is 16 residues. The CDR3 nucleotides are TGTGCCAGCAGCCAAGCGAGCGGGGGGCCAGTGGATGAGCAGTTCTTC. It specifies CASSQASGGPVDEQFF.

As concerns this clonotype: A much larger clone differs from this one at a single base, so this may be a read error. The gene calls are TRBV29-1 and TRBJ2-1; maybe TRBD2 (5 bases). Germline V gene sequence: CDR1 SQVTM, CDR2 ANQGSEA. This CDR3 region has 13 residues. V lost 6 bases, J lost 13 bases, and 22 bases lay in between. CDR3 nucleotide sequence: TGCAGCGTGGATAGAGGGTCGGAGGAGACCCAGTTCTTC. It yields the protein CSVDRGSEETQFF.